A single T cell receptor beta chain is shown here with its context. The V gene lost 2 bases and the J gene lost 5 bases, with 9 bases spanning the gap. The CDR3 has 13 residues. The V gene's germline CDR1 is MGHRA and CDR2 YSYEKL. The data were produced by immunoSEQ multiplex PCR, yet TCRdb's version contains in-frame clones alone and is incomplete. The sample consists of over 70,000 clones, over 85% of them appearing once. This entry is derived from a study of cytomegalovirus exposure and HLA in healthy donors. The V gene is TRBV4-1, the J gene TRBJ2-5; D is perhaps TRBD1 (5 bases). The sequence derives from a woman under 30 in good health and CMV-seropositive. The sequenced sample was PBMCs. The DNA of the CDR3 is TGCGCCAGCAGCCAAAGGGGCCGGGAGACCCAGTACTTC. It yields the protein CASSQRGRETQYF.